This T cell receptor beta chain was recovered during a study of cytomegalovirus exposure and HLA in healthy donors. PCR involved 60 Vbeta and 13 Jbeta primers. Clones were read by immunoSEQ multiplex PCR, and TCRdb kept only the in-frame ones, dropping some. The repertoire consists of around 100,000 clones, with over 70% occurring once and the leading ten covering roughly 4%. This clone occurred once. Its antigen is as yet unknown. Germline V CDR1 and CDR2: LNHNV, YYDKDF (reference sequence). J lost 5 bases, V lost 8 bases, and 7 bases had no gene match. This CDR3 has 14 residues. General study findings and limits: Later analysis suggested links between common viral pathogens and several top significant clusters. What a later analysis reportedly showed was that an Asian-associated ancestry cluster had fewer N-insertions than the roughly 670-donor mean. A prior analysis recorded that most TCR beta V segments were productive about 87% or about 30% of the time. The authors excluded some V segments, including TRBV6-2 and TRBV6-3, as indistinguishable.

V usage is TRBV15 and J usage is TRBJ2-5; 11 bases agree with TRBD1. This sequence was found in a man aged 50-59 years in good health and CMV-seropositive. The specimen sequenced was PBMCs. CDR3 sequence reads: CATRRDRGAETQYF. The CDR3 DNA reads as TGTGCCACCCGCCGGGACAGGGGGGCTGAGACCCAGTACTTC.